Listed here are 22 T cell receptor beta chains from one sample, sequenced in a study of identifying expanded T cells in peripheral blood. Sequencing used immunoSEQ multiplex PCR; TCRdb keeps in-frame clones, though not all of them. The table records 90,000 or so clones, roughly 91% of them present only once. Sequenced sample: blood. The receptors were sampled from a person aged 18-70 years in good health.

This clone was detected once. The J gene is TRBJ1-5, the V gene TRBV4-1; D gene ambiguous. Germline CDR1 is MGHRA and CDR2 is YSYEKL. The CDR3 length is 13 residues. V dropped 3 bases and J dropped 10 bases, with 13 bases sitting between them. CDR3 protein: CASSQLGGIPQHF. CDR3 DNA sequence: TGCGCCAGCAGCCAGTTAGGCGGCATTCCCCAGCATTTT.

CDR3 protein: CASSLIDTQYF. The CDR3 nucleotides read TGTGCCAGCAGCTTAATAGATACGCAGTATTTT. The chain uses TRBV7-9 and TRBJ2-3; D unresolved. Trimming took off 2 bases at V and 5 bases at J, with 2 bases between the two ends. The CDR3 covers 11 residues. Germline lookup yields CDR1 SEHNR and CDR2 FQNEAQ (reference sequence).

The rearrangement uses TRBV28 and TRBJ2-7, with D uncertain. The CDR3 loop spans 14 amino acids. Germline assignment: CDR1 MDHEN and CDR2 SYDVKM. The V end was cut by 5 bases, the J end by 6 bases, with 17 bases between. CDR3 sequence: CASSPAGDLGEQYF. In DNA form, the CDR3 reads TGTGCCAGCAGTCCAGCTGGGGATTTAGGCGAGCAGTACTTC. Using reference TRBV28 and TRBJ2-7 for the parts outside the CDR3, the full variable domain is DVKVTQSSRYLVKRTGEKVFLECVQDMDHENMFWYRQDPGLGLRLIYFSYDVKMKEKGDIPEGYSVSREKKERFSLILESASTNQTSMYLCASSPAGDLGEQYFGPGTRLTVT.

This clone occurred once. The chain employs TRBV2 and TRBJ2-3; D unresolved. Germline lookup yields CDR1 SNHLY and CDR2 FYNNEI. Trimming stripped 4 bases from V and 2 bases from J, with 13 bases between. The CDR3 contains 15 residues. The CDR3 sequence is CASSADSSNTDTQYF. The CDR3 DNA sequence: TGTGCCAGCAGTGCGGATAGCTCTAACACAGATACGCAGTATTTT.

Only one count was recorded for this clone. The chain joins TRBV6-5 to TRBJ2-3, with D unclear. Per germline, CDR1 MNHEY and CDR2 SVGAGI. This CDR3 spans 12 amino acids. V gave up 4 bases and J gave up 5 bases, with 7 bases separating them. The CDR3 sequence is CASSSDGDTQYF. DNA of the CDR3: TGTGCCAGCAGTTCCGACGGAGATACGCAGTATTTT.

This chain connects TRBV7-2 to TRBJ1-3; a weak D match, TRBD1 (6 bases). V was pared by 5 bases and J by 0 bases, with 11 bases between. From germline, CDR1 is SGHTA and CDR2 FQGNSA. The CDR3 is 15 residues long. DNA of the CDR3: TGTGCCAGCAGCCTAGGGACATACTCTGGAAACACCATATATTTT. It translates to CASSLGTYSGNTIYF.

The chain employs TRBV28 and TRBJ1-2; TRBD1 might be the D (5 bases). The germline V and J ends were trimmed by 4 bases and 3 bases, with 21 bases remaining between them. The CDR3 is 17 residues long. Germline V gene sequence: CDR1 MDHEN, CDR2 SYDVKM. CDR3 loop: CASSSLGTAVGHYGYTF. CDR3 bases: TGTGCCAGCAGTTCCTTAGGGACGGCCGTAGGGCACTATGGCTACACCTTC.

This chain uses TRBV19 with TRBJ2-6; D call uncertain. CDR1 and CDR2 from the germline V gene are LNHDA and SQIVND (reference sequence). The CDR3 spans 13 residues. The V gene lost 5 bases and the J gene lost 0 bases, with 2 bases spanning the gap. The CDR3 region has the DNA TGTGCCAGTAGTTCCTCTGGGGCCAACGTCCTGACTTTC. Residues: CASSSSGANVLTF.

This sequence joins TRBV5-4 and TRBJ1-2, with D possibly matching TRBD1 (5 bases). Germline V gene lookup returns CDR1 SGHNT and CDR2 YYREEE (reference sequence). V shed 4 bases and J shed 8 bases, with 18 bases lying between them. This CDR3 has 14 amino acids. The CDR3 bases are TGTGCCAGCAGCATCGAACGGGACTACTCGGGCTACACCTTC. Amino acid sequence: CASSIERDYSGYTF.

The J gene is TRBJ2-5, the V gene TRBV30; tentatively, D is TRBD1 or TRBD2 (5 bases each). This CDR3 has 17 residues. Germline V gene sequence: CDR1 GTSNPN, CDR2 SVGIG (reference sequence). V lost 0 bases and J 3 bases, leaving 20 bases between the germline ends. The DNA of the CDR3 is TGTGCCTGGAGTGTAATGGGGCTTGGGGGTGTTAAAGAGACCCAGTACTTC. Translated: CAWSVMGLGGVKETQYF. Full variable domain (rest looked up from reference TRBV30 and TRBJ2-5): SQTIHQWPATLVQPVGSPLSLECTVEGTSNPNLYWYRQAAGRGLQLLFYSVGIGQISSEVPQNLSASRPQDRQFILSSKKLLLSDSGFYLCAWSVMGLGGVKETQYFGPGTRLLVL.

This clone has more than one count but fewer than ten. This chain links TRBV7-8 with TRBJ1-6; TRBD1 matches 8 bases. The CDR3 contains 16 residues. J was trimmed by 9 bases and V by 4 bases; bases with no gene match: 11. The germline V gene has CDR1 SGHVS and CDR2 FQNEAQ. CDR3 sequence (DNA): TGTGCCAGCAGCTCGCGACAGGGGTTCCTTAGTTCACCCCTCCACTTT. Translating gives CASSSRQGFLSSPLHF.

The chain employs TRBV4-3 and TRBJ2-5; D is possibly TRBD2 (6 bases). CDR1 is LGHNA and CDR2 is YSLEER in the germline V gene. V lost 4 bases and J 2 bases, leaving 8 bases between the germline ends. The CDR3 loop spans 13 amino acids. CDR3 DNA: TGCGCCAGCAGCCCGGACTATCAAGAGACCCAGTACTTC. It codes for CASSPDYQETQYF.

This chain joins TRBV2 and TRBJ1-6; D is perhaps TRBD1 (5 bases). CDR1 is SNHLY, CDR2 FYNNEI, per germline. V gave up 9 bases and J gave up 10 bases, with 16 bases separating them. The CDR3 loop spans 13 amino acids. In DNA, the CDR3 is TGTGCCAGTAAAGCGACAGTTGAATCACCCCTCCACTTT. It codes for CASKATVESPLHF.

The chain carries TRBV7-9 and TRBJ1-5; 7 bases map to TRBD1. Germline V gene data show CDR1 as SEHNR and CDR2 as FQNEAQ (reference sequence). J gave up 6 bases and V 7 bases, and 9 bases lay outside the gene matches. CDR3 length: 14 residues. The CDR3 DNA reads as TGTGCCAGCATGCAGGGGGGCCCCGGTCAGCCCCAGCATTTT. Translated: CASMQGGPGQPQHF.

The genes are TRBV7-2 and TRBJ2-1; no clear D gene. With 5 bases removed from V and 6 bases from J, the gap between germline ends came to 2 bases. Per germline, CDR1 SGHTA and CDR2 FQGNSA. This CDR3 is 10 amino acids long. The CDR3 region has the DNA TGTGCCAGCAGCCGCAATGAGCAGTTCTTC. As protein: CASSRNEQFF.

CDR3 DNA: TGTGCCAGCAGCTCGACGGATACGCAGTATTTT. Encoded protein: CASSSTDTQYF. This chain joins TRBV7-9 and TRBJ2-3; D gene ambiguous. The CDR3 is 11 residues long. Germline V lookup: CDR1 SEHNR, CDR2 FQNEAQ (reference sequence). V was clipped by 4 bases and J by 6 bases, with 5 bases between them.

This rearrangement joins TRBV19 to TRBJ2-7; D tentatively reads TRBD1 or TRBD2 (5 bases each). Trimming took off 5 bases at V and 1 base at J, with 15 bases between the two ends. The CDR3 consists of 15 residues. The germline V gene encodes CDR1 LNHDA and CDR2 SQIVND (reference sequence). CDR3 DNA sequence: TGTGCCAGTAGTCCGACGTGGGGGAGATCCTACGAGCAGTACTTC. This sequence encodes CASSPTWGRSYEQYF.

CDR3 nucleotide sequence: TGTGCCAGCAGCAGGGGACTAGCGGGGTACACCGGGGAGCTGTTTTTT. Translating gives CASSRGLAGYTGELFF. This chain uses TRBV5-8 with TRBJ2-2, with 13 bases that match TRBD2. Germline-derived CDR1 and CDR2 are SGHTS and YDEGEE. V trimming: 4 bases; J trimming: 3 bases; junction bases outside the gene matches: 3. This CDR3 has 16 amino acids.

The gene calls are TRBV7-9 and TRBJ1-1; unclear D gene. The CDR3 spans 12 residues. Per the germline V gene, CDR1 is SEHNR and CDR2 is FQNEAQ (reference sequence). Trimming left V 1 base short and J 9 bases short, with 9 bases between. The CDR3 DNA reads TGTGCCAGCAGCTTAGATAAGGACCAAGCTTTCTTT. This gives the protein CASSLDKDQAFF.

The gene calls are TRBV4-3 and TRBJ1-6; the D is unclear. This CDR3 is 17 amino acids long. Looked up from germline, CDR1 is LGHNA and CDR2 is YSLEER. Trimming took 0 bases from V and 10 from J, leaving 19 bases between them. DNA for the CDR3: TGCGCCAGCAGCCAAGAAGTCCGGACCTTTTCGGTATCACCCCTCCACTTT. This sequence encodes CASSQEVRTFSVSPLHF.

The chain employs TRBV2 and TRBJ1-1; D is undetermined. V lost 0 bases to trimming and J lost 4 bases, with 3 bases between them. CDR3 length equals 12 residues. CDR1 and CDR2 from the germline V gene are SNHLY and FYNNEI. The CDR3 sequence: CASSEAGTEAFF. The DNA of the CDR3 is TGTGCCAGCAGTGAAGCGGGCACTGAAGCTTTCTTT.

The chain is built from TRBV4-3 and TRBJ1-1; D unclear. This CDR3 has 12 residues. Trimming left V 1 base short and J 8 bases short, with 8 bases between. Germline V CDR1 and CDR2: LGHNA, YSLEER. The CDR3 here is CASSQGGSEAFF. In nucleotides, the CDR3 is TGCGCCAGCAGCCAAGGGGGATCCGAAGCTTTCTTT.